The 17 T cell receptor beta chains below come from one sample, sequenced in a study of blood T cell repertoires in COVID-19. The table came from immunoSEQ multiplex PCR; TCRdb's copy has only in-frame clones and leaves some out. The table lists 13,000 or so clones, about three quarters of them singletons. Material: peripheral blood. These receptors were taken from a woman over 75 with acute or convalescent COVID-19.

The rearrangement links TRBV5-1 to TRBJ2-1, with 7 nucleotides matching TRBD1. The CDR3 totals 14 residues. V lost 7 bases to trimming and J lost 4 bases; unmatched junction nucleotides: 8. CDR1 and CDR2 from the germline V gene are SGHRS and YFSETQ. The CDR3 DNA is TGCGCCAGCCGCCTGCAGGGACAGTACAATGAGCAGTTCTTC. Protein sequence: CASRLQGQYNEQFF. The full variable domain, in which reference TRBV5-1 and TRBJ2-1 provide the parts outside the CDR3, is KAGVTQTPRYLIKTRGQQVTLSCSPISGHRSVSWYQQTPGQGLQFLFEYFSETQRNKGNFPGRFSGRQFSNSRSEMNVSTLELGDSALYLCASRLQGQYNEQFFGPGTRLTVL.

This clone is labeled as medium-sized (0.01 to 0.1%). The chain links TRBV19 to TRBJ1-1; weak D call: TRBD1 (5 bases). CDR3 length: 15 amino acids. Per the germline V gene, CDR1 is LNHDA and CDR2 is SQIVND (reference sequence). Trimming took off 2 bases at V and 2 bases at J, with 12 bases between the two ends. In nucleotides, the CDR3 is TGTGCCAGTAGTATACCAGGGATGGGAAACACTGAAGCTTTCTTT. Protein product: CASSIPGMGNTEAFF.

The CDR3 here is CATSREGANYGYTF. DNA of the CDR3: TGTGCCACCAGCAGAGAAGGGGCTAACTATGGCTACACCTTC. The chain couples TRBV15 to TRBJ1-2; tentatively, D is TRBD1 (5 bases). Per the germline V gene, CDR1 is LNHNV and CDR2 is YYDKDF (reference sequence). The CDR3 has 14 residues. The V end lost 0 bases, the J end lost 0 bases, and 5 bases lay between the germline ends.

The chain uses TRBV4-3 and TRBJ2-3; 8 nucleotides line up with TRBD2. Trimming took 0 bases from V and 2 from J; bases not matched to a gene: 4. CDR1 and CDR2 (germline): LGHNA, YSLEER. The length of the CDR3 is 16 residues. The CDR3 DNA reads TGCGCCAGCAGCCAAGACAGCGGGGGACCCACAGATACGCAGTATTTT. Translated: CASSQDSGGPTDTQYF.

The chain links TRBV5-1 to TRBJ2-7; the match to TRBD1 covers 7 bases. Germline CDR1 reads SGHRS; CDR2 reads YFSETQ. The CDR3 contains 18 residues. Germline trimming cut 1 base from V and 3 bases from J; bases unmatched to any gene: 16. The CDR3 protein is CASSLPKTPGQTGYEQYF. DNA for the CDR3: TGCGCCAGCAGCTTGCCTAAGACCCCGGGACAGACAGGCTACGAGCAGTACTTC.

This chain links TRBV3-1 (or the pseudogene TRBV3-2) with TRBJ2-7; 13 bases match TRBD2. Unmatched junction bases numbered 2, after V lost 5 bases and J lost 1 base. This CDR3 spans 15 amino acids. Germline CDR1 is LGHDT and CDR2 is YNNKEL (reference sequence). The CDR3 loop is CASSGLAGVSYEQYF. The CDR3 DNA follows: TGTGCCAGCAGCGGACTAGCGGGGGTTTCCTACGAGCAGTACTTC.

This chain joins TRBV5-1 and TRBJ2-5; possibly TRBD1 for D (6 bases). CDR3 length equals 14 residues. Germline CDR1 and CDR2: SGHRS and YFSETQ. V lost 4 bases and J 5 bases, leaving 15 bases between the germline ends. CDR3: CASSPQGTSETQYF. In nucleotides, the CDR3 is TGCGCCAGCAGCCCCCAGGGGACCTCGGAGACCCAGTACTTC.

V usage is TRBV4-3 and J usage is TRBJ1-1; D ambiguous. Trimming stripped 7 bases from V and 0 bases from J, with 9 bases between. The CDR3 consists of 13 residues. Germline V gives CDR1 LGHNA, CDR2 YSLEER. The CDR3 nucleotides are TGCGCCAGCACTTCGGGGATGAACACTGAAGCTTTCTTT. Amino acid sequence: CASTSGMNTEAFF.

This chain uses TRBV5-1 with TRBJ1-5; the D gene is possibly TRBD1 (5 bases). Germline CDR1 and CDR2: SGHRS and YFSETQ. Trimming pared 4 bases from V and 10 bases from J, leaving 30 bases between. This CDR3 is 18 amino acids long. The CDR3 sequence is CASSRDPSGTDYQRPQHF. In nucleotides, the CDR3 is TGCGCCAGCAGCCGTGACCCTTCCGGGACGGACTATCAGCGCCCCCAGCATTTT. The variable domain in full, with the rest retrieved from reference TRBV5-1 and TRBJ1-5, is KAGVTQTPRYLIKTRGQQVTLSCSPISGHRSVSWYQQTPGQGLQFLFEYFSETQRNKGNFPGRFSGRQFSNSRSEMNVSTLELGDSALYLCASSRDPSGTDYQRPQHFGDGTRLSIL.

The chain links TRBV19 to TRBJ1-1; 8 nucleotides agree with TRBD1. The germline V gene encodes CDR1 LNHDA and CDR2 SQIVND (reference sequence). J gave up 4 bases and V 0 bases, and 13 bases lay outside the gene matches. The CDR3 is 18 residues long. The CDR3 DNA reads as TGTGCCAGTAGTATAGACGCGTGGGCAGGGGGCGCTTCCACTGAAGCTTTCTTT. The encoded protein is CASSIDAWAGGASTEAFF.

The chain carries TRBV19 and TRBJ1-2; 9 bases are shared with TRBD1. The trim removed 8 bases at V and 5 bases at J, leaving 18 bases unmatched. Germline assignment: CDR1 LNHDA and CDR2 SQIVND (reference sequence). CDR3 size: 17 residues. CDR3 in amino acids: CASSKGAGQGVRYGYTF. CDR3 in DNA: TGTGCCAGTTCAAAAGGAGCGGGACAGGGTGTTCGGTATGGCTACACCTTC.

V and J are TRBV29-1 and TRBJ1-5; D remains ambiguous. Germline V CDR1 and CDR2: SQVTM, ANQGSEA. This CDR3 comprises 13 residues. V was cut by 5 bases and J by 5 bases, with 13 bases left in between. The CDR3: CSVRSNRDQPQHF. CDR3 sequence (DNA): TGCAGCGTTCGCTCCAATCGGGATCAGCCCCAGCATTTT.

This clone qualifies as large (0.1 to 1%). The genes are TRBV7-2 and TRBJ1-2, with TRBD1 as a possible D gene (5 bases). Germline V gene lookup returns CDR1 SGHTA and CDR2 FQGNSA. The ends were cut back, 5 bases at V and 3 bases at J, with 16 bases in the middle. The CDR3 has 15 amino acids. CDR3: CASSPTGARHYGYTF. In DNA, the CDR3 is TGTGCCAGCAGCCCCACTGGGGCTAGGCACTATGGCTACACCTTC.

The chain combines TRBV4-2 with TRBJ2-1, with 8 nucleotides matching TRBD2. The CDR3 consists of 16 residues. With V trimmed by 1 base and J by 2 bases, 4 bases remained unmatched. Germline values: CDR1 LGHNA, CDR2 YNFKEQ. This CDR3 reads CASSQGAGDPYNEQFF. The CDR3 nucleotides are TGTGCCAGCAGCCAAGGAGCGGGGGACCCCTACAATGAGCAGTTCTTC.

This chain joins TRBV5-3 and TRBJ2-7, with 15 positions matching TRBD2. TRBV5-3 is an open reading frame whose function is uncertain. The CDR3 spans 18 residues. V lost 0 bases to trimming and J lost 3 bases; unmatched junction nucleotides: 7. The CDR3: CARSLGTSGGVRDYEQYF. The CDR3 DNA reads TGTGCCAGAAGCTTGGGGACTAGCGGGGGGGTAAGGGACTACGAGCAGTACTTC.

The J gene is TRBJ2-7, the V gene TRBV19, with D perhaps matching TRBD1 (5 bases). Per germline, CDR1 LNHDA and CDR2 SQIVND (reference sequence). This CDR3 is 11 amino acids long. V lost 9 bases to trimming and J lost 5 bases, with 11 bases between them. The CDR3 spells CARDQGDEQYF. CDR3 in DNA: TGTGCCAGGGACCAAGGGGACGAGCAGTACTTC.

This clone is labeled medium-sized. J is TRBJ2-7 and V is TRBV7-9, with TRBD2 identical over 12 bases. Germline V CDR1 and CDR2: SEHNR, FQNEAQ (reference sequence). Trimming at V came to 5 bases and at J to 3 bases, leaving 17 bases not matched to a gene. The CDR3 extends over 19 amino acids. In nucleotides, the CDR3 is TGTGCCAGCAGCGGGGAGGTAACTAGCGGGGGGTCTCAGAGCTACGAGCAGTACTTC. Translated: CASSGEVTSGGSQSYEQYF.